The present T cell receptor beta chain was sequenced within a study of beta chain features in type 1 diabetes (dated by TCRdb to the late 2010s). Concerning the study at large: Patients and healthy donors did not differ in mean age, gender distribution, total cell number or subset yield. A total of about 99,000,000 sorted cells were examined across all samples, and RNA yield correlated strongly with the number of cells per subset. The study compared the TCRB repertoires of sorted circulating CD4+ T cell subsets in recently diagnosed type 1 diabetes patients with those in matched healthy donors. Whereas all 30 or so donors provided naive and central memory subsets, regulatory and stem cell-like memory subsets were isolated from just 8 patients and about 8 healthy donors. Study-level results and caveats: Naive, central memory and regulatory TCRB repertoires appeared to be more similar among patients than among healthy donors. PCR might favor shorter templates, but patient and control samples were amplified and corrected together, so any skew would affect both groups equally. Type 1 diabetes patients showed a moderate but significant shortening of TCRB CDR3 length in all four CD4+ subsets. Because the HLA sub-analyses included only small numbers of individuals, any influence of HLA type on TCRB rearrangement was left unresolved. Patients with type 1 diabetes made fewer insertions and deleted more nucleotides at VDJ recombination sites, implying thymic rearrangement abnormalities. Because cDNA rather than genomic DNA was sequenced, highly expressing activated cells could have been over-represented, although no difference in activation and CD3 levels was found between groups.

This clone was detected only a few times. The antigen it recognizes is unknown. Base qualities are not recorded, but no much larger clone differs from it by a single base. The entire isolated RNA was reverse transcribed using the High Capacity cDNA Reverse Transcription Kit, and thus expressed TCRB transcripts were sequenced. Deep immunoSEQ sequencing was applied to naive, central memory and regulatory T cell samples, giving an average of about 3.6 million total reads per sample. Sorted cells were lysed in RLT buffer and RNA was extracted with DNase-treated RNeasy Micro or Mini kits, depending on cell number. Each cell subset was processed on its own to prevent cross-contamination, while patient and healthy donor samples were processed together. The immunoSEQ multiplex PCR was used to amplify TCRB sequences from cDNA, generating 87-bp fragments that spanned the CDR3 region. Sequencing of the amplicons was done on the Illumina HiSeq platform. The authors processed their data as follows. PCR bias was computationally corrected using synthetic template baselines, reads within Hamming distance 2 were collapsed, and singletons that could not be merged were discarded. Reads were aligned to IMGT to assign V, D and J genes, CDR3 length, and insertions or deletions at six rearrangement sites. Within each subset, clonotype counts were normalized to the number of sorted cells before true diversity and Gini coefficients were calculated with the tcR R package. The overlap coefficient, calculated on TCRB nucleotide sequences, was used to measure repertoire sharing. Out-of-frame TCRB sequences from naive cells were analyzed as a proxy for the pre-selection repertoire. The immuneACCESS repertoire file appears here via TCRdb, limited to in-frame rearrangements. These files lack a portion of the clones; in checked studies, under half of the deficit traces to unresolved V genes, and the cause of the others is not known. V and J calls and clone size come straight from that table; D and trimming were deduced from the DNA. In this sample the table shows fewer than 350,000 clones, over 12% of which occur a single time. The ten largest account for roughly 0.015% of the sample.

A single peripheral blood draw of about 116 mL on average was collected from each donor into heparinised tubes. Naive, central memory, regulatory and stem cell-like memory CD4+ T cells were sorted on a BD FACSAria II using a panel including CD45RO, CCR7, CD25, CD127, CD95 and CD27. Every sorted population had a purity above 98%. PBMCs were isolated right away by Lymphoprep density gradient centrifugation and were stained directly, without culture. Samples were stained and sorted in pairs, with one healthy donor and one patient per experiment, so that batch effects were minimized. Input material: naive CD4+ T cells from blood. The meaning of the sample's cell subset or site label: true naive CD4+ T cells. The TCR was taken from a man younger than 35 with type 1 diabetes.

The encoded CDR3 is CASSGYPGRETQYF. In nucleotide form, the sequence is TGTGCCAGCAGTGGATACCCCGGGAGGGAGACCCAGTACTTC. Recombination connected TRBV6-1 to TRBJ2-5, and TRBD2 aligns with 7 junction nucleotides. Reading the germline V gene gives CDR1 MNHNS and CDR2 SASEGT. Measured from the cysteine to the phenylalanine, the CDR3 is 14 residues long. The DNA shown is the 42-base CDR3, in frame from base 1. Trimming takes 4 bases off V and 5 bases off J; junction bases not matched to a gene: 7.